Given below is one T cell receptor beta chain in context. Its antigen is not known. This sample is part of a study of cytotoxic CD8 clonotypes in ibrutinib-treated CLL. For the study at large: Patients: roughly twelve relapsed/refractory, approximately 15 treatment-naive, around 17 IGHV unmutated. Partial responses numbered some 25 and complete responses 2; after a median about 62 months, roughly 15 stayed remitted and about twelve progressed. Study-wide results and caveats: Public clonotypes were rare and shrank or held steady on treatment.

Target depth was 1 in 200,000 to 1 in 1 million T cells, about 10x per clonotype. The method was immunoSEQ multiplex PCR; TCRdb's version includes in-frame clones alone and lacks a portion of them. Altogether 90,000 to 100,000 clones are present, around 73% being singletons, with the ten largest covering approximately 30%. This receptor was identified in a human donor with chronic lymphocytic leukemia. The sample in question was PBMCs, obtained after 12 months of ibrutinib treatment.

CDR3 sequence: CASSYGGKDGYTF. CDR3 coding DNA: TGTGCCAGCAGTTACGGAGGGAAGGATGGCTACACCTTC. The gene calls are TRBV6-6 and TRBJ1-2; D call uncertain. Deletions cut 2 bases from V and 6 bases from J, with 10 bases between. CDR1 and CDR2 (germline): MNHNY, SVGAGI (reference sequence). The CDR3 totals 13 residues.